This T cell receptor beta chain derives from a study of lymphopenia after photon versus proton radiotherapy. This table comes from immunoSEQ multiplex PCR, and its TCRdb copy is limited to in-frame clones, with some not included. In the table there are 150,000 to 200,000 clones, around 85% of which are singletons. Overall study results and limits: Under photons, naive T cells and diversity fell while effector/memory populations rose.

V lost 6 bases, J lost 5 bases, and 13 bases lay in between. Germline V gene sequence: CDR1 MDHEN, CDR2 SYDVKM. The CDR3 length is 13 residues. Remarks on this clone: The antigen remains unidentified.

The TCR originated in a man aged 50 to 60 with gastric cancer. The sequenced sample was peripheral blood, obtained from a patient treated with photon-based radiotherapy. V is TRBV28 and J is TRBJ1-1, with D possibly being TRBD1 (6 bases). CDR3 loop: CASRGTGRTEAFF. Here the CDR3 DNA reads TGTGCCAGCAGGGGCACAGGGCGGACTGAAGCTTTCTTT.